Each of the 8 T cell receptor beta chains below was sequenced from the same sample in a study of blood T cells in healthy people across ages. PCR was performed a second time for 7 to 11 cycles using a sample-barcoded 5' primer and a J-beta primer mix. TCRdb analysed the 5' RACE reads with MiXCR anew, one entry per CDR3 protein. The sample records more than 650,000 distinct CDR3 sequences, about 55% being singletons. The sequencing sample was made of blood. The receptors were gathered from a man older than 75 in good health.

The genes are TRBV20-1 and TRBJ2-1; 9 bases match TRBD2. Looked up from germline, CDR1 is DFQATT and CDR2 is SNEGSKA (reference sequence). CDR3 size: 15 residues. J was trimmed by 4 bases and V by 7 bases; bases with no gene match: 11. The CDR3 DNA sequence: TGCAGTGTCCCCTGGGCGGGAGGGATTTACAATGAGCAGTTCTTC. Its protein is CSVPWAGGIYNEQFF.

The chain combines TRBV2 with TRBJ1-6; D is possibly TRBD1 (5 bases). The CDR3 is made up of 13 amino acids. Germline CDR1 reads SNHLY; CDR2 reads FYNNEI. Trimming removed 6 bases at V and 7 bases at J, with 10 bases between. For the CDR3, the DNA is TGTGCCAGCAGCGGGGCAGCGAATTCACCCCTCCACTTT. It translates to CASSGAANSPLHF.

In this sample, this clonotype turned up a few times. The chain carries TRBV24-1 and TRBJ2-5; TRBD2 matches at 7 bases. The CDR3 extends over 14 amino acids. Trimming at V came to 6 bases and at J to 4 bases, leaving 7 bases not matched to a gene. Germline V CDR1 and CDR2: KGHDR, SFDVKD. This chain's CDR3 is CATSRAGEGETQYF. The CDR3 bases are TGTGCCACCAGTAGGGCGGGAGAGGGAGAGACCCAGTACTTC.

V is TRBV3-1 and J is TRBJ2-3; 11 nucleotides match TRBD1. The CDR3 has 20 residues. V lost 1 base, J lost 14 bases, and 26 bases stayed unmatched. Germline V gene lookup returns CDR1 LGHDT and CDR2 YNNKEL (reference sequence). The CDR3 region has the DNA TGTGCCAGCAGCCAAGCGGTTCCGGACAGGGGGCTAGTCCGCCACAGATACGCGTATTTT. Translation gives CASSQAVPDRGLVRHRYAYF.

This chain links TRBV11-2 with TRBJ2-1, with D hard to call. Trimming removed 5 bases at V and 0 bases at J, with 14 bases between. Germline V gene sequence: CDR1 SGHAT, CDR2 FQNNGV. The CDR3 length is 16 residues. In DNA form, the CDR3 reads TGTGCCAGCAGCCCCATGGACGGTAGCTCCTACAATGAGCAGTTCTTC. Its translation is CASSPMDGSSYNEQFF.

The chain's CDR3 is CASSVPTGGSEQYF. DNA of the CDR3: TGCGCCAGCAGCGTGCCAACAGGGGGCTCCGAGCAGTACTTC. V gene TRBV5-1 combines with J gene TRBJ2-5; TRBD1 aligns across 9 bases. The DNA end lines up better with TRBJ2-7; the J call may be wrong. The germline CDR1 and CDR2 sequences are SGHRS and YFSETQ. This CDR3 is built from 14 residues.

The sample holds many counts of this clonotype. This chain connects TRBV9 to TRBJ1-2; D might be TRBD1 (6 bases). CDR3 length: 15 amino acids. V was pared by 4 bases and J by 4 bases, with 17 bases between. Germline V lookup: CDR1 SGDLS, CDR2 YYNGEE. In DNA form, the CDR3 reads TGTGCCAGCAGCCCCCCAGGGGCGGAGCCCTATGGCTACACCTTC. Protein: CASSPPGAEPYGYTF.

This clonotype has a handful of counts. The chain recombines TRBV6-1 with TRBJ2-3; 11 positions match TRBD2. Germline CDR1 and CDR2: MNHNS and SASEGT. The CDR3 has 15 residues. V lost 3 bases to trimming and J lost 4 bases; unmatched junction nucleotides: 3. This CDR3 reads CASSDVAGGADTQYF. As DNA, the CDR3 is TGTGCCAGCAGTGATGTAGCGGGAGGGGCAGATACGCAGTATTTT.